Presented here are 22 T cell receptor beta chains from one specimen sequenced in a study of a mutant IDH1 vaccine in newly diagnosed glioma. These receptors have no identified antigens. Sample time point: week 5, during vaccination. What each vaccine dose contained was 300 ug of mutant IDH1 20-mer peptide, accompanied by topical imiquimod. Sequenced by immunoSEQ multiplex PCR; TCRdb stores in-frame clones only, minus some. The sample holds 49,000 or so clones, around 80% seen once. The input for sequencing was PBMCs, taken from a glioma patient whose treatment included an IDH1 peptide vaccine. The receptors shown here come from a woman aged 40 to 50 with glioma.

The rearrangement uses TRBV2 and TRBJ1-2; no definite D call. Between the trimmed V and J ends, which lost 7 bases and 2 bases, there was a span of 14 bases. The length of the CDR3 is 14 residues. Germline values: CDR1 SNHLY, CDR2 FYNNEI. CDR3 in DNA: TGTGCCAGCACCCCTTCGGCGTTCAACTATGGCTACACCTTC. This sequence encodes CASTPSAFNYGYTF.

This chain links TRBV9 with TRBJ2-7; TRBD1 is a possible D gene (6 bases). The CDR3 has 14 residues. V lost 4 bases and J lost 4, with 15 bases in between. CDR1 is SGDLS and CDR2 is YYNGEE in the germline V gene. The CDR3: CASSFYREKYEQYF. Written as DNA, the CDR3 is TGTGCCAGCAGCTTTTACAGGGAAAAATACGAGCAGTACTTC.

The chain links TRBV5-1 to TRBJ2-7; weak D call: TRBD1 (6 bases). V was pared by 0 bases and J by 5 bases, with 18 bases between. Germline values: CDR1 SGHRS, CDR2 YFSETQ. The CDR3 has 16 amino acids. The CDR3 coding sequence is TGCGCCAGCAGCTTGGGGGGTGGCACAGGGACGAACGAGCAGTACTTC. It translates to CASSLGGGTGTNEQYF. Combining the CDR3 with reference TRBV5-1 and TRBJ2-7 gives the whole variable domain KAGVTQTPRYLIKTRGQQVTLSCSPISGHRSVSWYQQTPGQGLQFLFEYFSETQRNKGNFPGRFSGRQFSNSRSEMNVSTLELGDSALYLCASSLGGGTGTNEQYFGPGTRLTVT.

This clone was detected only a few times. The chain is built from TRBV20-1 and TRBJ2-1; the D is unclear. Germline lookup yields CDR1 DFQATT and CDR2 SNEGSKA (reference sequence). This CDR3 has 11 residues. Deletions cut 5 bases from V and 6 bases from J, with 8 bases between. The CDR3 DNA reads TGCAGTGCTGAAACATCCAATGAGCAGTTCTTC. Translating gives CSAETSNEQFF.

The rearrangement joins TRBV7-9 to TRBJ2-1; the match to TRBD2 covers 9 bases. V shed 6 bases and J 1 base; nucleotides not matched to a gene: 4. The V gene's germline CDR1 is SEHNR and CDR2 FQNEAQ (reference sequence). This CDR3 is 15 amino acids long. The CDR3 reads CASRSSGGSYNEQFF. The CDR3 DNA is TGTGCCAGCAGGTCCAGCGGGGGGTCCTACAATGAGCAGTTCTTC.

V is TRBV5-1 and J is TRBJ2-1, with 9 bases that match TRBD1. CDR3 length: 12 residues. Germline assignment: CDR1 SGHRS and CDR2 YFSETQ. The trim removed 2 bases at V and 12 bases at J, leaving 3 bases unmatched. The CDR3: CASSLGTGMQFF. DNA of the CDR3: TGCGCCAGCAGCTTAGGGACAGGGATGCAGTTCTTC.

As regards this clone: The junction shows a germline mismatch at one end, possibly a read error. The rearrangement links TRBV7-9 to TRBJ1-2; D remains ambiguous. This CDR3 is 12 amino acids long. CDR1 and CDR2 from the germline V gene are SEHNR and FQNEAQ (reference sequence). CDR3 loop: CASSLAGPETAF. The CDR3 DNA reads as TGTGCCAGCAGCTTAGCGGGTCCTGAGACGGCCTTC.

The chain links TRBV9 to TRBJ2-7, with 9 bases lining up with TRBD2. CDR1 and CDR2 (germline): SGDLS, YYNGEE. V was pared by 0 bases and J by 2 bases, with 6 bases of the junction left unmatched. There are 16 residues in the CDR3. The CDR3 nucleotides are TGTGCCAGCAGCGTAGATGGCGGGGGGGCCGCCTACGAGCAGTACTTC. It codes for CASSVDGGGAAYEQYF.

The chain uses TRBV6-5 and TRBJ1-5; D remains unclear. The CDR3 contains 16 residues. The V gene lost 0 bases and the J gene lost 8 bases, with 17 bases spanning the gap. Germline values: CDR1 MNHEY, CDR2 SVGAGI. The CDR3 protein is CASSYSGSPTGEPQHF. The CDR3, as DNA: TGTGCCAGCAGTTACTCGGGCAGCCCTACCGGGGAGCCCCAGCATTTT.

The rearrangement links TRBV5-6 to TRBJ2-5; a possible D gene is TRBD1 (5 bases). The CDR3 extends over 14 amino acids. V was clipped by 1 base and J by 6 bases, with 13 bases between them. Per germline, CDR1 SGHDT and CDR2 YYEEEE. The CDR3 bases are TGTGCCAGCAGCTTGTCAGCAGGGAAGAAGACCCAGTACTTC. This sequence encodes CASSLSAGKKTQYF.

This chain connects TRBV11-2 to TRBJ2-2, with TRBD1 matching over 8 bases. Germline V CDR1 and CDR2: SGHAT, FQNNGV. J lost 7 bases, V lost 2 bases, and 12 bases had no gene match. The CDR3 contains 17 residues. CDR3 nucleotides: TGTGCCAGCAGCTTATTGGAAGGACAGGGTTCGGTCGGGGAGCTGTTTTTT. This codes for CASSLLEGQGSVGELFF.

CDR3 bases: TGTGCTAGTGGTCAGGGACAGGGGGCAGGATACGAGCAGTACTTC. Protein product: CASGQGQGAGYEQYF. This chain links TRBV12-5 with TRBJ2-7; 12 bases align to TRBD1. V trimming: 5 bases; J trimming: 4 bases; junction bases outside the gene matches: 6. CDR1 and CDR2 from the germline V gene are LGHNT and FRNRAP. The CDR3 runs 15 residues.

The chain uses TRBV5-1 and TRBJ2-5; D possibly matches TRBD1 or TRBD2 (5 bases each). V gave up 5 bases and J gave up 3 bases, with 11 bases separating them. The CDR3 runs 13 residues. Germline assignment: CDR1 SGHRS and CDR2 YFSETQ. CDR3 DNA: TGCGCCAGCAGAGTGGGACCGGAAGAGACCCAGTACTTC. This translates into CASRVGPEETQYF.

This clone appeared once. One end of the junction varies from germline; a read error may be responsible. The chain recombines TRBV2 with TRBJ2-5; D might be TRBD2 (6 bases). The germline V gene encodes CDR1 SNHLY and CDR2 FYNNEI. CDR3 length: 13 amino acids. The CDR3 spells CASSGGSQGTQYF. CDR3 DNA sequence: TGTGCCAGCAGCGGGGGAAGCCAAGGGACCCAGTACTTC.

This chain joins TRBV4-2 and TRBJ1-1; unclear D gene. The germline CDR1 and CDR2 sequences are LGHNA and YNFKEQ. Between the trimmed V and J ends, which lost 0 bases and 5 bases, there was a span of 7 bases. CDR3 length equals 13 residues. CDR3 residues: CASSQDLGTEAFF. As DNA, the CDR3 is TGTGCCAGCAGCCAAGATTTGGGAACTGAAGCTTTCTTT.

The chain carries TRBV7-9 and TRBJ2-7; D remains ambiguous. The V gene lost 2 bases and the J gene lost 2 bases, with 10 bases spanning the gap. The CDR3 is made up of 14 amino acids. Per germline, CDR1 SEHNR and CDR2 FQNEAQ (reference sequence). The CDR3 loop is CASSLTGPPYEQYF. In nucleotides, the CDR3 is TGTGCCAGCAGCTTAACCGGGCCCCCCTACGAGCAGTACTTC.

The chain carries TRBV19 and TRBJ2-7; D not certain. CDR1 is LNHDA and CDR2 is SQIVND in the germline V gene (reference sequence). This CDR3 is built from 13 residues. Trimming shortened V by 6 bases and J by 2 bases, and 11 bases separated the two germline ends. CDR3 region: CASSSPGTYEQYF. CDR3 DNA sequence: TGTGCCAGTAGCTCCCCTGGGACCTACGAGCAGTACTTC. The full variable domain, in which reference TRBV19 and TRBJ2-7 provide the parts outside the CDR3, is DGGITQSPKYLFRKEGQNVTLSCEQNLNHDAMYWYRQDPGQGLRLIYYSQIVNDFQKGDIAEGYSVSREKKESFPLTVTSAQKNPTAFYLCASSSPGTYEQYFGPGTRLTVT.

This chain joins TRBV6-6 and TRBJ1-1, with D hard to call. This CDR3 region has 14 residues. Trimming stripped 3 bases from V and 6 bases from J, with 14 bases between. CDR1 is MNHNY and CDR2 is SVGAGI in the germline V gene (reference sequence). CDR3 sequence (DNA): TGTGCCAGCAGTTATTCCCTGTCCGGCCCTGAAGCTTTCTTT. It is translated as CASSYSLSGPEAFF.

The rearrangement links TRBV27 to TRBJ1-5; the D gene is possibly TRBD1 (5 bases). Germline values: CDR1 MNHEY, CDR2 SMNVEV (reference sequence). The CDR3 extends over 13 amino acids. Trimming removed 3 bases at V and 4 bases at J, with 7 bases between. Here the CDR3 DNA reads TGTGCCAGCAGTTTCAACAGGAATCAGCCCCAGCATTTT. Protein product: CASSFNRNQPQHF.

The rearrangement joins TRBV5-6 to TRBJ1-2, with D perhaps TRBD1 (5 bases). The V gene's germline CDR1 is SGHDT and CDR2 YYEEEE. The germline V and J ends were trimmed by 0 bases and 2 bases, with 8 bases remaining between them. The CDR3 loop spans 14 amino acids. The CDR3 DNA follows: TGTGCCAGCAGCTTGGCCCCAGGGAACTATGGCTACACCTTC. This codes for CASSLAPGNYGYTF.

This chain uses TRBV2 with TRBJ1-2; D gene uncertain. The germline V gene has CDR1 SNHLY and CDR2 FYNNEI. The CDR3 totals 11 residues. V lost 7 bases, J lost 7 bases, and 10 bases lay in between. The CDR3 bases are TGTGCCAGCATCCCGGGGAGTGGCTACACCTTC. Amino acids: CASIPGSGYTF.

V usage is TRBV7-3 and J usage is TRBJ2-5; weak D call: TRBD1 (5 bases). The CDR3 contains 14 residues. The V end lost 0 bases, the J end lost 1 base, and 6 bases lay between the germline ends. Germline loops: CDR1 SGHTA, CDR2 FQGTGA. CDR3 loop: CASSLTGAQETQYF. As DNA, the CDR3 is TGTGCCAGCAGCTTAACTGGGGCCCAAGAGACCCAGTACTTC.